These T cell receptor beta chains were read from a single sample in a study of blood T cells in healthy people across ages. TCRdb reprocessed the 5' RACE reads via MiXCR and lists one record per CDR3 protein. This sample has 870,000 or so distinct CDR3 sequences; 29% occur once, and the top ten carry roughly a sixth. Sequences were obtained from blood. The receptors stem from a woman older than 75 in good health. CDR3s include the opening cysteine and the closing phenylalanine or tryptophan. The order of the fields is clone size, J gene, V gene, CDR3 protein. The listing skips clone size in some rows; elsewhere it reads once, few, many or a size class.

>-|TRBJ1-5|TRBV7-2
CTSGPDGNQPQHF
>few|TRBJ1-6|TRBV14
CASSQDGQGHNSPLHF
>many|TRBJ2-5|TRBV5-1
CASRGQSQETQYF
>-|TRBJ1-3|TRBV10-3
CAIGGSADGGNTIYF
>-|TRBJ1-5|TRBV19
CASSLGGTGRGQPQHF
>many|TRBJ2-1|TRBV5-4
CASSLGGGAVAYNEQFF
>few|TRBJ2-2|TRBV24-1
CATSDYPGQANGELFF
>-|TRBJ2-5|TRBV7-2
CASSPRGGWQETQYF
>once|TRBJ2-4|TRBV30
CAWSSPQSLAKNIQYF
>few|TRBJ2-3|TRBV20-1
CSARTPGTNTQYF
>-|TRBJ2-2|TRBV5-1
CASSLRRNTGGLFF
>-|-|TRBV5-1
CASSFRSGGYNEQYF
>-|TRBJ2-3|TRBV20-1
CSARLLAVPDTQYF
>many|TRBJ1-2|TRBV29-1
CSVGTGDGYTF
>many|TRBJ2-7|TRBV6-2/TRBV6-3
CASNALRTGTYEQYF
>once|TRBJ1-3|TRBV15
CATSRDSGNTIYF
>many|TRBJ1-2|TRBV15
CATSRDKGRGGYGYTF
>few|TRBJ1-1|TRBV5-1
CASRAGSNTEAFF
>few|TRBJ1-5|TRBV21-1
CASSKSRQRGNQPQHF
>once|TRBJ2-5|TRBV7-2
CASSLSVALGETQYF
>many|TRBJ1-1|TRBV4-2
CASSQDKVTEAFF
>-|TRBJ2-1|TRBV7-9
CASSFLAGALMSSYNEQFF
>-|-|TRBV7-2
CASSPEALAGVFLYEQYF
>many|TRBJ2-5|TRBV7-2
CASSLIPSLETQYF
>few|TRBJ1-1|TRBV29-1
CAVGRTNTEAFF
>-|TRBJ1-5|TRBV7-9
CASSSQGQGQPQHF
>many|TRBJ2-1|TRBV6-2/TRBV6-3
CASSLSGGSGEQFF
>many|TRBJ2-1|TRBV7-9
CASSPLPGGYEQFF
>few|TRBJ2-7|TRBV4-1
CASSQEGPWTINEQYF
>many|TRBJ1-2|TRBV6-2/TRBV6-3
CASSRRTGAANYGYTF
>-|TRBJ1-3|TRBV7-2
CASSLAFTSVRNTIYF
>-|TRBJ1-4|TRBV3-1
CASSHEPVLNRVGDEKLFF
>-|TRBJ1-1|TRBV9
CASSVLSENTEAFF
>few|TRBJ1-4|TRBV10-3
CAISEGGRASEKLFF
>-|TRBJ1-2|TRBV18
CASSIKGQDGYTF
>few|TRBJ2-5|TRBV4-2
CASSQGGGEMYQETQYF